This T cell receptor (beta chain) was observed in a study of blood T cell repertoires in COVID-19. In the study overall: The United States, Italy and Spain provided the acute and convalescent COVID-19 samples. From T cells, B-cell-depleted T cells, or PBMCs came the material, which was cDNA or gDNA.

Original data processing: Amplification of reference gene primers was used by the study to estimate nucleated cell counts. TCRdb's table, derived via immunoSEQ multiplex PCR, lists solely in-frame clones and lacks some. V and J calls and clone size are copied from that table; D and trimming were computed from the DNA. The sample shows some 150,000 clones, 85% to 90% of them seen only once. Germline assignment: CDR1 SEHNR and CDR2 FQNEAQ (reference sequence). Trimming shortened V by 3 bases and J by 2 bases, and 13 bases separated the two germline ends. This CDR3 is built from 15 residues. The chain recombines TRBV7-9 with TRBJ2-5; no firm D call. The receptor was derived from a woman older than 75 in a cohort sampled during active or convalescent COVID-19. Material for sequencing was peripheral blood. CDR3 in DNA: TGTGCCAGCAGCTTTGGCAACCAGAGGCAAGAGACCCAGTACTTC. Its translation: CASSFGNQRQETQYF.